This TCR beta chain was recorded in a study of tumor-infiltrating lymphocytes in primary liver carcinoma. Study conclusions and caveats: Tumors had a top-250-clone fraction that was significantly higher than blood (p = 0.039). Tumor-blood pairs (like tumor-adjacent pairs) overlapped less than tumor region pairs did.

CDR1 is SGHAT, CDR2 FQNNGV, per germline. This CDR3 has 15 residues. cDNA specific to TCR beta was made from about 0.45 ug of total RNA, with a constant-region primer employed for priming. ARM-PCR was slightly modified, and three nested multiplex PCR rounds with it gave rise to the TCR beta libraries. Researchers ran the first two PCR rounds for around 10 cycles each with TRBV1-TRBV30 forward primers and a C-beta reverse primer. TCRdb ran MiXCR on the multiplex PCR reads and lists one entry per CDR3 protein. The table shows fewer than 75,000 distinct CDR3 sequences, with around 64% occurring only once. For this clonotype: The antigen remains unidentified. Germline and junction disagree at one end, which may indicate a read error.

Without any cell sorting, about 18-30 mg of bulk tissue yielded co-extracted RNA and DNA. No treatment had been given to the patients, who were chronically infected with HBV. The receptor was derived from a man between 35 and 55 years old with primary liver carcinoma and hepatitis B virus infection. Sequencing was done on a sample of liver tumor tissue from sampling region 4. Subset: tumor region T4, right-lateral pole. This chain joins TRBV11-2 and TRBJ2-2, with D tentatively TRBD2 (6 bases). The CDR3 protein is CACSFAGSNTGELFF. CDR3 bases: TGTGCCTGCAGTTTTGCGGGATCGAACACGGGGGAGCTGTTTTTT.